This TCR beta chain was found in a study of Graves' ophthalmopathy and Graves' hyperthyroidism. About the study: Peripheral blood was gathered at the point of initial diagnosis, before any treatment started. Findings and limits, study-wide: Detected in blood as well were most expanded thyroid clonotypes with frequency above 0.001.

This clonotype occurred many times. Its antigen is still unknown. With a much larger clone just one base away, this may be a read error. The missing conserved phenylalanine or tryptophan at the end of this CDR3 makes a read error likely. Germline V gene data show CDR1 as MNHNS and CDR2 as SASEGT. V trimming: 5 bases; J trimming: 5 bases; junction bases outside the gene matches: 4. The CDR3 consists of 13 residues. The sequenced template was RNA, covering the TCR beta CDR3 region. A first-round RT-PCR used HTBI primers, followed by a second-round multiplex PCR. In TCRdb, the multiplex PCR reads were re-called with MiXCR into one record per CDR3 protein. The top ten hold about 7.3% of the sample, which has 300,000 to 500,000 distinct CDR3 sequences, approximately 15% seen once. A follow-up of 18 months without ophthalmopathy meant that hyperthyroidism was stable. Orbital computed tomography, together with clinical symptoms, serum thyroxine, TRAb and thyroid ultrasound, was used for diagnosis.

The source of this sequence is a woman aged 18-30 years with stable Graves' hyperthyroidism. The sequencing sample was made of peripheral blood. The gene calls are TRBV6-1 and TRBJ1-1; 8 bases are shared with TRBD1. CDR3 nucleotide sequence: TGTGCCAGCAGTAGACAGGGGAGGACTGAAGCTTTCTCT. This gives the protein CASSRQGRTEAFS.